This T cell receptor (beta chain) stems from a study of shared clonotypes between healthy human individuals. Looking at the study overall: Serving as donors were a couple of women and a few men, whose ages spanned 18 to 49.

Study-level points and caveats: Naive subsets generally had larger estimated richness than memory subsets.

As regards this clone: Antigen: not known.

Germline V gene lookup returns CDR1 LNHDA and CDR2 SQIVND (reference sequence). The CDR3 is made up of 14 amino acids. With V trimmed by 6 bases and J by 3 bases, 4 bases remained unmatched. Sequencing was performed with immunoSEQ multiplex PCR; in TCRdb, only in-frame clones are kept and a portion is missing. The sample lists about 960,000 clones, more than 75% occurring once. Input material: memory CD4+ T cells sorted from blood. Documented subset: CD45RA-negative fraction. The chain recombines TRBV19 with TRBJ2-7; 11 nucleotides line up with TRBD1. This TCR was sampled from a man younger than 30 in good health. This CDR3 reads CASSRTGGFYEQYF. In nucleotides, the CDR3 is TGTGCCAGTAGCCGGACAGGGGGCTTCTACGAGCAGTACTTC.